These 20 T cell receptor beta chains share one sample of origin, sequenced in a study of T cells in Graves' hyperthyroidism and ophthalmopathy. RNA transcripts provided the source from which TCR beta CDR3 regions were amplified. The HTBI set primed first-round TCR CDR3 RT-PCR. TCRdb itself ran the multiplex PCR reads through MiXCR, one entry per CDR3 protein. The sample holds 350,000 to 400,000 distinct CDR3 sequences, around 14% seen once. Sample: blood. These receptors were obtained from a woman aged 25 to 39 with Graves' hyperthyroidism.

This clonotype was observed a few times. The chain combines TRBV28 with TRBJ2-5; the D gene is possibly TRBD2 (5 bases). Germline loops: CDR1 MDHEN, CDR2 SYDVKM. This CDR3 spans 12 amino acids. V was shortened by 6 bases and J by 13 bases, with 18 bases between the two germline ends. This CDR3 is CASRTMTEATYF. Written as DNA, the CDR3 is TGTGCCAGCAGGACTATGACCGAGGCAACGTACTTC.

This clonotype was seen more than once but under ten times. The chain combines TRBV5-1 with TRBJ2-1, with D perhaps matching TRBD2 (6 bases). The V gene's germline CDR1 is SGHRS and CDR2 YFSETQ. The CDR3 extends over 16 amino acids. V shed 0 bases and J shed 3 bases, with 13 bases lying between them. The CDR3 loop reads CASSLDAGSRYNEQFF. The CDR3 DNA follows: TGCGCCAGCAGCTTGGATGCGGGAAGCCGCTACAATGAGCAGTTCTTC.

This clonotype occurred many times. This rearrangement joins TRBV18 to TRBJ2-7, with D unclear. V lost 2 bases and J 5 bases, leaving 10 bases between the germline ends. The germline gives CDR1 KGHSH, CDR2 LQKENI. This CDR3 comprises 13 residues. In DNA, the CDR3 is TGTGCCAGCTCACCATTGCGGACCGACGAGCAGTACTTC. It encodes CASSPLRTDEQYF.

The CDR3: CASSWTGFEPQHF. The CDR3 DNA sequence: TGTGCCAGCAGTTGGACAGGGTTTGAGCCCCAGCATTTT. The chain is built from TRBV27 and TRBJ1-5; 8 nucleotides align to TRBD1. The CDR3 covers 13 residues. The germline CDR1 and CDR2 sequences are MNHEY and SMNVEV (reference sequence). V shed 4 bases, J shed 8 bases, and the junction held 4 bases outside the gene matches.

This clonotype has a count of ten or more. V and J are TRBV7-2 and TRBJ2-7; possible D gene TRBD2, 5 bases. V was pared by 4 bases and J by 1 base, with 11 bases between. This CDR3 has 14 amino acids. CDR1 SGHTA and CDR2 FQGNSA come from the germline V gene. Written as DNA, the CDR3 is TGTGCCAGCAGCTCGAGGCTAGCATCCTACGAGCAGTACTTC. This translates into CASSSRLASYEQYF. Filled out from reference TRBV7-2 and TRBJ2-7, the complete variable domain reads GAGVSQSPSNKVTEKGKDVELRCDPISGHTALYWYRQSLGQGLEFLIYFQGNSAPDKSGLPSDRFSAERTGGSVSTLTIQRTQQEDSAVYLCASSSRLASYEQYFGPGTRLTVT.

This clonotype was detected many times. This sequence joins TRBV2 and TRBJ1-5; no definite D call. This CDR3 spans 13 amino acids. From germline, CDR1 is SNHLY and CDR2 FYNNEI. V lost 6 bases to trimming and J lost 2 bases, with 8 bases between them. The DNA for the CDR3 is TGTGCCAGCAGCGGGGTACGCAATCAGCCCCAGCATTTT. It yields the protein CASSGVRNQPQHF.

There are many counts of this clonotype. The rearrangement joins TRBV20-1 to TRBJ2-5, with TRBD2 matching 14 bases. From germline, CDR1 is DFQATT and CDR2 SNEGSKA (reference sequence). CDR3 length: 15 residues. V trimming: 2 bases; J trimming: 5 bases; junction bases outside the gene matches: 4. The DNA for the CDR3 is TGCAGTGCTAGAAGACTAGCGGGAGGGTTGGAGACCCAGTACTTC. Translating gives CSARRLAGGLETQYF.

At least ten counts were recorded for this clonotype. This chain joins TRBV2 and TRBJ1-5, with 7 bases aligning to TRBD1. This CDR3 comprises 15 residues. The germline CDR1 and CDR2 sequences are SNHLY and FYNNEI. V lost 3 bases and J lost 6; bases outside the gene matches: 8. The CDR3 DNA follows: TGTGCCAGCAGTGAGGCCGACAGGGAGAGTCAGCCCCAGCATTTT. This translates into CASSEADRESQPQHF.

V and J are TRBV20-1 and TRBJ2-1, with 9 bases fitting TRBD1. The CDR3 length is 13 residues. CDR1 and CDR2 (germline): DFQATT, SNEGSKA (reference sequence). With 5 bases clipped from V and 3 bases from J, the junction kept 2 bases outside the gene matches. The CDR3 spells CSAGGQGYNEQFF. CDR3 sequence (DNA): TGCAGTGCTGGGGGACAGGGCTACAATGAGCAGTTCTTC.

V is TRBV19 and J is TRBJ1-6; D may be TRBD1 (5 bases). V was trimmed by 7 bases and J by 10 bases, leaving 23 bases between them. CDR1 is LNHDA and CDR2 is SQIVND in the germline V gene (reference sequence). The CDR3 covers 16 residues. CDR3 coding DNA: TGTGCCAGTAAAACTGGGGGATCCGGGATAGGATCACCCCTCCACTTT. Translating gives CASKTGGSGIGSPLHF.

This clonotype showed up many times. The rearrangement joins TRBV28 to TRBJ2-7; maybe TRBD1 (6 bases). Trimming cost V 7 bases and J 2 bases, with 15 bases left between them. Germline CDR1 MDHEN, CDR2 SYDVKM. The CDR3 totals 14 residues. CDR3 loop: CASTTYRETYEQYF. The CDR3 DNA follows: TGTGCCAGCACGACTTACAGGGAAACCTACGAGCAGTACTTC.

There are a few counts of this clonotype. In DNA form, the CDR3 reads TGTGCCAGCAGCTTAGAAGGGACTAGCGGGAGATTCAACACCGGGGAGCTGTTTTTT. Encoded protein: CASSLEGTSGRFNTGELFF. The chain uses TRBV11-2 and TRBJ2-2, with 14 bases matching TRBD2. CDR1 and CDR2 from the germline V gene are SGHAT and FQNNGV. Trimming removed 0 bases from V and 2 bases from J; junction bases left unmatched: 5. CDR3 size: 19 residues.

This clonotype was counted many times. The chain recombines TRBV12-3 or TRBV12-4 with TRBJ2-7; D gene unclear. This CDR3 has 12 amino acids. V lost 7 bases to trimming and J lost 2 bases, with 9 bases between them. Written as DNA, the CDR3 is TGTGCCAGCAAGGCCGCAGCCTACGAGCAGTACTTC. This encodes CASKAAAYEQYF.

This clonotype appeared a few times. This chain joins TRBV2 and TRBJ2-1; D may match TRBD1 or TRBD2 (5 bases each). The CDR3 spans 16 residues. Deletions cut 3 bases from V and 9 bases from J, with 21 bases between. Looked up from germline, CDR1 is SNHLY and CDR2 is FYNNEI. The CDR3 region is CASSDNSGARPGEQFF. The CDR3 nucleotides are TGTGCCAGCAGTGATAATTCCGGGGCTCGTCCCGGTGAGCAGTTCTTC.

This clonotype was observed a few times. The chain has TRBV7-2 and TRBJ2-3, with 7 positions matching TRBD2. CDR3 length: 13 amino acids. The germline V gene has CDR1 SGHTA and CDR2 FQGNSA. The ends lost 7 bases at V and 6 bases at J; junction bases unmatched: 7. This chain's CDR3 is CASNPGGWDTQYF. CDR3 in DNA: TGTGCCAGCAACCCGGGGGGTTGGGATACGCAGTATTTT.

This clonotype has at least ten counts. The genes are TRBV12-3 or TRBV12-4 and TRBJ1-4; perhaps TRBD1 as D (5 bases). The CDR3 is 14 amino acids. The V and J ends lost 6 bases and 2 bases respectively, with 10 bases between them. The CDR3 region is CASRRGSTNEKLFF. The CDR3 DNA sequence: TGTGCCAGCAGGCGGGGGTCCACTAATGAAAAACTGTTTTTT.

This clonotype turned up a few times. This sequence joins TRBV14 and TRBJ2-3; no definite D call. There are 14 residues in the CDR3. The germline V gene encodes CDR1 SGHDN and CDR2 FVKESK. With 3 bases removed from V and 3 bases from J, the gap between germline ends came to 10 bases. CDR3 protein: CASSQTTLTDTQYF. CDR3 nucleotide sequence: TGTGCCAGCAGCCAGACGACACTTACAGATACGCAGTATTTT.

This clonotype was recorded many times. The rearrangement links TRBV30 to TRBJ2-1; D call uncertain. V lost 0 bases and J 8 bases, leaving 5 bases between the germline ends. CDR3 length: 11 amino acids. Germline CDR1 reads GTSNPN; CDR2 reads SVGIG (reference sequence). This CDR3 is CAWSVNHEQFF. CDR3 in DNA: TGTGCCTGGAGTGTAAACCATGAGCAGTTCTTC. The full variable domain, rest sourced from reference TRBV30 and TRBJ2-1, is SQTIHQWPATLVQPVGSPLSLECTVEGTSNPNLYWYRQAAGRGLQLLFYSVGIGQISSEVPQNLSASRPQDRQFILSSKKLLLSDSGFYLCAWSVNHEQFFGPGTRLTVL.

The DNA for the CDR3 is TGCAGCGTGAACACGCCCGCCACCTACGAGCAGTACTTC. It translates to CSVNTPATYEQYF. The gene calls are TRBV20-1 and TRBJ2-7; unclear D gene. The V gene's germline CDR1 is DFQATT and CDR2 SNEGSKA (reference sequence). This CDR3 has 13 amino acids.

This clonotype was picked up many times. This chain uses TRBV11-3 with TRBJ2-3; 9 nucleotides line up with TRBD2. In germline, CDR1 is SGHNT, CDR2 YENEEA. Trimming removed 1 base from V and 4 bases from J; junction bases left unmatched: 6. CDR3 length equals 16 residues. The CDR3 protein is CASSLGRSGSPDTQYF. CDR3 bases: TGTGCCAGCAGCTTAGGGCGTAGCGGGAGTCCAGATACGCAGTATTTT.